The rows below give T cell receptor beta chains drawn from one sample of a study of blood T cells in healthy people across ages. TCRdb passed the 5' RACE reads through MiXCR, listing each CDR3 protein once. The sample includes about 1,500,000 distinct CDR3 sequences, about 40% of them seen just once. Sequences were obtained from blood. The receptor set was obtained from a young woman in good health. The CDR3 runs from the conserved cysteine through the conserved F or W. Fields, in order: J gene, CDR3 length, V gene, D gene, clone size, CDR3 protein, CDR3 DNA. The D gene is left open where the match is weak. Rows give clone size only sometimes, using once, few, many, or a class for an expanded clone.

j_call: TRBJ2-7; cdr3_length: 14; v_call: TRBV6-1; d_call: TRBD2; clone_size: NA; cdr3_aa: CASSGLAGVGEQYF; cdr3_nt: TGTGCCAGCAGTGGACTAGCGGGAGTCGGCGAGCAGTACTTC
j_call: TRBJ1-2; cdr3_length: 12; v_call: TRBV7-2; d_call: NA; clone_size: few; cdr3_aa: CASSPFTYGYTF; cdr3_nt: TGTGCCAGCAGCCCATTTACCTATGGCTACACCTTC
j_call: TRBJ2-1; cdr3_length: 15; v_call: TRBV12-3/TRBV12-4; d_call: TRBD2; clone_size: few; cdr3_aa: CASSLTSGRAGEQFF; cdr3_nt: TGTGCCAGCAGTTTGACTAGCGGGAGGGCCGGTGAGCAGTTCTTC
j_call: TRBJ2-1; cdr3_length: 17; v_call: TRBV7-2; d_call: TRBD2; clone_size: few; cdr3_aa: CASSSGERLAVYNEQFF; cdr3_nt: TGTGCCAGCAGCTCCGGGGAACGACTAGCCGTCTACAATGAGCAGTTCTTC
j_call: TRBJ2-7; cdr3_length: 13; v_call: TRBV20-1; d_call: NA; clone_size: NA; cdr3_aa: CSANTGETGEQYF; cdr3_nt: TGCAGTGCCAATACCGGGGAAACGGGGGAGCAGTACTTC
j_call: TRBJ2-2; cdr3_length: 13; v_call: TRBV11-2; d_call: NA; clone_size: NA; cdr3_aa: CASFGGPGGELFF; cdr3_nt: TGTGCCAGCTTTGGGGGCCCGGGCGGGGAGCTGTTTTTT
j_call: TRBJ2-3; cdr3_length: 14; v_call: TRBV9; d_call: TRBD1; clone_size: NA; cdr3_aa: CASSVGTGRDTQYF; cdr3_nt: TGTGCCAGCAGCGTAGGGACAGGGCGGGATACGCAGTATTTT
j_call: TRBJ1-5; cdr3_length: 13; v_call: TRBV25-1; d_call: NA; clone_size: NA; cdr3_aa: CASAAGTNQPQHF; cdr3_nt: TGTGCCAGCGCTGCTGGGACTAATCAGCCCCAGCATTTT
j_call: TRBJ1-4; cdr3_length: 17; v_call: TRBV5-1; d_call: NA; clone_size: NA; cdr3_aa: CASRAGSRSEANEKLFF; cdr3_nt: TGCGCCAGCAGGGCCGGCAGCCGGAGCGAAGCTAATGAAAAACTGTTTTTT
j_call: TRBJ2-7; cdr3_length: 16; v_call: TRBV5-1; d_call: TRBD1; clone_size: few; cdr3_aa: CASSLNRGSSYNEQYF; cdr3_nt: TGCGCCAGCAGCTTGAACAGGGGTAGCTCCTACAATGAGCAGTACTTC
j_call: TRBJ2-4; cdr3_length: 21; v_call: TRBV15; d_call: TRBD2; clone_size: NA; cdr3_aa: CATSRGYRGTRDILAKNIQYF; cdr3_nt: TGTGCCACCAGCAGAGGTTATCGTGGGACTAGGGACATTTTAGCCAAAAACATTCAGTACTTC
j_call: TRBJ2-7; cdr3_length: 18; v_call: TRBV27; d_call: TRBD2; clone_size: few; cdr3_aa: CASSLKGTSGSPSYEQYF; cdr3_nt: TGTGCCAGCAGTTTAAAGGGGACTAGCGGGAGTCCTTCCTACGAGCAGTACTTC
j_call: TRBJ2-7; cdr3_length: 14; v_call: TRBV3-1; d_call: TRBD2; clone_size: NA; cdr3_aa: CASSPLGLANEQYF; cdr3_nt: TGTGCCAGCAGTCCCCTAGGACTAGCGAACGAGCAGTACTTC
j_call: TRBJ1-1; cdr3_length: 17; v_call: TRBV5-5; d_call: TRBD1; clone_size: NA; cdr3_aa: CASSLPTGGGMNTEAFF; cdr3_nt: TGTGCCAGCAGCTTGCCCACAGGGGGGGGAATGAACACTGAAGCTTTCTTT
j_call: TRBJ2-1; cdr3_length: 19; v_call: TRBV6-1; d_call: TRBD2; clone_size: NA; cdr3_aa: CASSPPPGTSGDSYNEQFF; cdr3_nt: TGTGCCAGCAGCCCCCCACCAGGGACTAGCGGGGACTCCTACAATGAGCAGTTCTTC
j_call: TRBJ1-5; cdr3_length: 14; v_call: TRBV6-2/TRBV6-3; d_call: TRBD1; clone_size: NA; cdr3_aa: CASRRTGRNQPQHF; cdr3_nt: TGTGCCAGCAGGAGGACAGGGCGAAATCAGCCCCAGCATTTT
j_call: TRBJ2-1; cdr3_length: 18; v_call: TRBV3-1; d_call: TRBD2; clone_size: NA; cdr3_aa: CASSQTRKLASSYNEQFF; cdr3_nt: TGTGCCAGCAGCCAAACCAGGAAACTAGCGAGCTCCTACAATGAGCAGTTCTTC